These 5 T cell receptor beta chains were sequenced from one sample in a study of molecular identifiers for immune sequencing clone quantification. TCRdb re-called the PCR reads through MiXCR, storing one row per CDR3 protein. The sample records about 500,000 distinct CDR3 sequences, 25% being singletons. The sample taken for sequencing was naive CD8+ T cells from blood, with Jurkat cell RNA spiked in. The subset here: FACS-sorted CD8+CD4-CCR7+CD45RA+ naive T cells. Receptors originate from a human donor in good health. Some libraries in this study had Jurkat cell RNA spiked in.

The chain joins TRBV5-1 to TRBJ2-7, with D possibly being TRBD1 or TRBD2 (5 bases each). This CDR3 contains 13 residues. V was trimmed by 3 bases and J by 2 bases, leaving 9 bases between them. From germline, CDR1 is SGHRS and CDR2 YFSETQ. CDR3 nucleotides: TGCGCCAGCAGCTGGGACGGTGCCTACGAGCAGTACTTC. Translating it yields CASSWDGAYEQYF.

This sequence joins TRBV9 and TRBJ2-7; D is unresolved. The CDR3 is 14 amino acids. Germline CDR1 is SGDLS and CDR2 is YYNGEE. V lost 0 bases and J lost 0, with 7 bases in between. CDR3 protein: CASSVADASYEQYF. The CDR3 DNA reads as TGTGCCAGCAGCGTAGCGGACGCCTCCTACGAGCAGTACTTC.

This clonotype was counted ten times or more. This rearrangement joins TRBV7-8 to TRBJ2-1; D call uncertain. Trimming took 2 bases from V and 5 from J, leaving 7 bases between them. CDR1 and CDR2 from the germline V gene are SGHVS and FQNEAQ. The CDR3 is 13 amino acids. CDR3 DNA: TGTGCCAGCAGCTTATTAGCCGACAATGAGCAGTTCTTC. Protein: CASSLLADNEQFF.

As to this clonotype: The junction does not match germline at one end; this may be a read error. J is TRBJ2-7 and V is TRBV19; TRBD2 aligns across 7 bases. The germline V gene encodes CDR1 LNHDA and CDR2 SQIVND (reference sequence). The CDR3 runs to 15 residues. CDR3 bases: TGTGCCAGTAGCCAGCGGGGTGGCGGGGCCTATGAGCAGTACTTC. Translated, it gives CASSQRGGGAYEQYF.

The chain is built from TRBV6-1 and TRBJ1-3; tentatively, D is TRBD1 (6 bases). Per the germline V gene, CDR1 is MNHNS and CDR2 is SASEGT. The CDR3 spans 15 residues. Trimming took off 7 bases at V and 0 bases at J, with 13 bases between the two ends. The CDR3, as DNA: TGTGCCAGCAAGACAGGACAGTACTCTGGAAACACCATATATTTT. Encoded protein: CASKTGQYSGNTIYF.